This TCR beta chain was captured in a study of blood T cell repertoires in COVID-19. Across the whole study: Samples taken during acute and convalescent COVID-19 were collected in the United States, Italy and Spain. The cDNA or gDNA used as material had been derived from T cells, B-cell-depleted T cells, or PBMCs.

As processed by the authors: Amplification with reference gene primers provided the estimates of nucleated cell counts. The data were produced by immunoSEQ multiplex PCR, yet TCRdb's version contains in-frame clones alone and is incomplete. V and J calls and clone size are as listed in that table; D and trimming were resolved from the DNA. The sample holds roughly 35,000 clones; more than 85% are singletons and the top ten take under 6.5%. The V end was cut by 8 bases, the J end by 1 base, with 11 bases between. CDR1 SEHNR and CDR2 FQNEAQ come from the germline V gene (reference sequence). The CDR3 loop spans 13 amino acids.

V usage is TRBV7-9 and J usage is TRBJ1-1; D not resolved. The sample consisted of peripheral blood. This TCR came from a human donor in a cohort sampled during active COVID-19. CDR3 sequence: CASHAQANTEAFF. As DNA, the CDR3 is TGTGCCAGCCACGCCCAGGCGAACACTGAAGCTTTCTTT.